These T cell receptor beta chains were read from a single sample in a study of shared clonotypes between healthy human individuals. Sequenced by immunoSEQ multiplex PCR; TCRdb stores in-frame clones only, minus some. The sample lists hundreds of thousands of clones, less than 85% occurring once. Sequencing was done on a sample of memory CD4+ T cells sorted from blood. These receptors all stem from a woman in her 30s in good health. Both conserved end residues are trimmed from each CDR3.

j_gene,v_gene,CDR3aa
TRBJ1-1,TRBV5-1,ASSLAPGVTSEAF
TRBJ2-5,TRBV4-1,ASSQDRGQRLQETQY
TRBJ2-2,TRBV19,ASSIGAGGAAGELF
TRBJ2-3,TRBV19,ASRRRQGITDTQY
TRBJ2-1,TRBV4-2,ASSRPSGTSSYNEQF
TRBJ2-7,TRBV10-2,ASREISGSHEQY
TRBJ2-5,TRBV19,ASGGRGAGGPQY
-,TRBV30,AWRPGQNPYEQY
TRBJ1-5,TRBV6-5,ASRGQGGNQPQH
TRBJ1-2,TRBV5-6,ASSLWTGGAYGYT
TRBJ2-3,TRBV2,ASSSPRTQARTDTQY
TRBJ1-2,TRBV19,ASSINTGGNYGYT
TRBJ2-2,TRBV7-3,ASSPQRDGELF